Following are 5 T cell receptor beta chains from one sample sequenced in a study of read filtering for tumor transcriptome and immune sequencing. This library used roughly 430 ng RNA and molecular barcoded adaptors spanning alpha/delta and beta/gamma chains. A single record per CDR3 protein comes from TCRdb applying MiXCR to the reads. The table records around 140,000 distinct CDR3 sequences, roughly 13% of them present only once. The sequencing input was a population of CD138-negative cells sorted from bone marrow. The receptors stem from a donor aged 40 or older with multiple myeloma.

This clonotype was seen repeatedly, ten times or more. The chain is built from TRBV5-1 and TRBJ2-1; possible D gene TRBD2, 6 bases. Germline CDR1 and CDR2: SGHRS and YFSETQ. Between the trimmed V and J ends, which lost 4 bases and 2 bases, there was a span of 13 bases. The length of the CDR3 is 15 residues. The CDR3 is CASSRGTGTYNEQFF. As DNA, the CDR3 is TGCGCCAGCAGCCGCGGGACTGGAACCTACAATGAGCAGTTCTTC.

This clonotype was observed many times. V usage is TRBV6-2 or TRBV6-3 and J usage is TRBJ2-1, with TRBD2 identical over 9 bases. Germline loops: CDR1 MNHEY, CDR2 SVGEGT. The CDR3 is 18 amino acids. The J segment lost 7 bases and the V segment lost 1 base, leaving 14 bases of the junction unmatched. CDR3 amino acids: CASSYLAGDAVIENEQFF. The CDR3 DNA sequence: TGTGCCAGCAGTTACTTAGCGGGAGATGCGGTGATAGAGAATGAGCAGTTCTTC.

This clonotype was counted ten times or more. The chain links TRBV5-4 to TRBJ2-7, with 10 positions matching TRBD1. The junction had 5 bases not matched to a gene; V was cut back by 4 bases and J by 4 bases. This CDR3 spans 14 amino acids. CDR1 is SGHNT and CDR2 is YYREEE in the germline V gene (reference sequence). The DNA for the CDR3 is TGTGCCAGCAGCGACGGGACAGGGGAGTACGAGCAGTACTTC. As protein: CASSDGTGEYEQYF. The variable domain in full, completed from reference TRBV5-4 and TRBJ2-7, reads ETGVTQSPTHLIKTRGQQVTLRCSSQSGHNTVSWYQQALGQGPQFIFQYYREEENGRGNFPPRFSGLQFPNYSSELNVNALELDDSALYLCASSDGTGEYEQYFGPGTRLTVT.

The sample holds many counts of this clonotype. The CDR3 sequence is CASSTLMGAYNEQFF. The CDR3 region has the DNA TGTGCCAGCAGCACGTTAATGGGAGCCTACAATGAGCAGTTCTTC. The chain is built from TRBV3-1 and TRBJ2-1; a weak D match, TRBD2 (5 bases). The CDR3 spans 15 residues. The V gene lost 5 bases and the J gene lost 2 bases, with 13 bases spanning the gap. Germline CDR1 LGHDT, CDR2 YNNKEL (reference sequence).

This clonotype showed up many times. The CDR3 here is CASSYGGLAGGGNEQFF. The CDR3 DNA sequence: TGTGCCAGCAGCTATGGGGGACTAGCGGGAGGGGGCAATGAGCAGTTCTTC. The J gene is TRBJ2-1, the V gene TRBV7-8, with 16 positions matching TRBD2. Trimming cost V 4 bases and J 6 bases; bases outside gene matches: 6. CDR1 SGHVS and CDR2 FQNEAQ come from the germline V gene. The CDR3 is 17 residues long.